The 20 T cell receptor beta chains below were found in one sample sequenced in a study of cytomegalovirus exposure and HLA in healthy donors. Both 60 Vbeta primers and 13 Jbeta primers went into the PCR. The data were produced by immunoSEQ multiplex PCR, yet TCRdb's version contains in-frame clones alone and is incomplete. The data contain around 190,000 clones, 79% of them singletons. Specimen: PBMCs. These receptors came from a woman aged 40-49 years in good health and CMV-seronegative.

The chain recombines TRBV5-1 with TRBJ1-1; perhaps TRBD1 as D (5 bases). The germline V and J ends were trimmed by 0 bases and 8 bases, with 14 bases remaining between them. Germline V CDR1 and CDR2: SGHRS, YFSETQ. The CDR3 has 14 amino acids. The CDR3 loop reads CASSLAWGTDEAFF. The CDR3 DNA is TGCGCCAGCAGCTTGGCTTGGGGGACTGACGAAGCTTTCTTT. Drawing the rest from reference TRBV5-1 and TRBJ1-1, the complete variable domain is KAGVTQTPRYLIKTRGQQVTLSCSPISGHRSVSWYQQTPGQGLQFLFEYFSETQRNKGNFPGRFSGRQFSNSRSEMNVSTLELGDSALYLCASSLAWGTDEAFFGQGTRLTVV.

A single count supports this clone. The CDR3 sequence: CASSSGTSGWRTDTQYF. The CDR3 bases are TGTGCCAGCAGCTCCGGGACTAGCGGGTGGCGCACAGATACGCAGTATTTT. The chain employs TRBV7-8 and TRBJ2-3; 12 nucleotides agree with TRBD2. V lost 4 bases and J lost 1; bases outside the gene matches: 6. Germline lookup yields CDR1 SGHVS and CDR2 FQNEAQ. The CDR3 totals 17 residues.

The rearrangement uses TRBV6-1 and TRBJ2-3, with D tentatively TRBD1 (5 bases). V was trimmed by 1 base and J by 0 bases, leaving 8 bases between them. CDR1 MNHNS and CDR2 SASEGT come from the germline V gene. The CDR3 loop spans 15 amino acids. In DNA form, the CDR3 reads TGTGCCAGCAGTGAAGACAGGTCTAGCACAGATACGCAGTATTTT. Translated: CASSEDRSSTDTQYF.

This rearrangement joins TRBV5-1 to TRBJ2-6; a weak D match, TRBD1 (7 bases). V lost 0 bases to trimming and J lost 2 bases, with 21 bases between them. The CDR3 spans 20 residues. CDR1 and CDR2 from the germline V gene are SGHRS and YFSETQ. CDR3 nucleotides: TGCGCCAGCAGCTTGGGTCAGGAGGGGGCTTTTCAAGCTGGGGCCAACGTCCTGACTTTC. This codes for CASSLGQEGAFQAGANVLTF.

The CDR3 DNA reads TGTGCCAGCAGCTTGGTCGGGACAGGCCTATCGAACACCGGGGAGCTGTTTTTT. As protein: CASSLVGTGLSNTGELFF. J is TRBJ2-2 and V is TRBV5-6, with TRBD1 matching over 8 bases. CDR1 is SGHDT, CDR2 YYEEEE, per germline. Unmatched junction bases numbered 7, after V lost 0 bases and J lost 0 bases. This CDR3 spans 18 amino acids.

The chain employs TRBV11-3 and TRBJ1-2, with 8 bases matching TRBD1. V was clipped by 5 bases and J by 2 bases; unmatched bases: 7. The germline CDR1 and CDR2 sequences are SGHNT and YENEEA. The CDR3 contains 15 residues. For the CDR3, the DNA is TGTGCCAGCAGCGATCGGACAGGGTCCAACTATGGCTACACCTTC. Translating gives CASSDRTGSNYGYTF.

The chain uses TRBV27 and TRBJ2-3, with 7 bases that match TRBD2. Germline V gene lookup returns CDR1 MNHEY and CDR2 SMNVEV (reference sequence). The CDR3 contains 16 residues. Unmatched junction bases numbered 7, after V lost 2 bases and J lost 2 bases. The CDR3 spells CASSLGRGKPTDTQYF. The CDR3 DNA reads as TGTGCCAGCAGTTTAGGGCGGGGGAAACCCACAGATACGCAGTATTTT.

This clone showed up just once. This rearrangement joins TRBV6-1 to TRBJ2-7; tentative D call: TRBD2 (6 bases). Germline V CDR1 and CDR2: MNHNS, SASEGT. The CDR3 length is 15 residues. Trimming cost V 8 bases and J 3 bases, with 20 bases left between them. The CDR3 loop is CASGGWGVLGYEQYF. The CDR3 nucleotides are TGTGCCAGCGGGGGGTGGGGGGTCCTAGGCTACGAGCAGTACTTC.

This chain joins TRBV5-1 and TRBJ1-1; D is perhaps TRBD1 (5 bases). CDR3 length equals 15 residues. Germline lookup yields CDR1 SGHRS and CDR2 YFSETQ. The V end was cut by 4 bases, the J end by 0 bases, with 13 bases between. CDR3 in amino acids: CASSKKEGVNTEAFF. For the CDR3, the DNA is TGCGCCAGCAGCAAGAAGGAAGGGGTGAACACTGAAGCTTTCTTT.

This clone was recorded only once. The chain recombines TRBV28 with TRBJ2-4; TRBD2 might be the D (7 bases). This CDR3 has 17 amino acids. The germline V gene has CDR1 MDHEN and CDR2 SYDVKM. Trimming took 8 bases from V and 0 from J, leaving 20 bases between them. The CDR3 nucleotides are TGTGCCAGCGGGAAATCGGGGGGCTTGGTAGCCAAAAACATTCAGTACTTC. It translates to CASGKSGGLVAKNIQYF.

The chain joins TRBV7-9 to TRBJ2-1; 10 bases match TRBD1. The junction had 4 bases not matched to a gene; V was cut back by 5 bases and J by 0 bases. CDR1 is SEHNR, CDR2 FQNEAQ, per germline (reference sequence). CDR3 length: 16 residues. This CDR3 is CASSRGDRGSYNEQFF. The CDR3 DNA sequence: TGTGCCAGCAGCCGTGGGGACAGGGGCTCCTACAATGAGCAGTTCTTC.

This chain connects TRBV5-1 to TRBJ1-2; 9 nucleotides agree with TRBD1. Germline-derived CDR1 and CDR2 are SGHRS and YFSETQ. Trimming took 5 bases from V and 6 from J; bases not matched to a gene: 8. The CDR3 length is 14 residues. The CDR3 region has the DNA TGCGCCAGCAGGGTCGGGACAGGGTATAATGGCTACACCTTC. This sequence encodes CASRVGTGYNGYTF.

The genes are TRBV15 and TRBJ2-2; D possibly corresponds to TRBD2 (6 bases). The CDR3 runs to 17 residues. V gave up 1 base and J gave up 1 base, with 13 bases separating them. Germline V gene lookup returns CDR1 LNHNV and CDR2 YYDKDF (reference sequence). The DNA for the CDR3 is TGTGCCACCAGCAGAGGCAACCAGCGGGTGAACACCGGGGAGCTGTTTTTT. As protein: CATSRGNQRVNTGELFF.

The rearrangement links TRBV11-2 to TRBJ2-5; 13 positions agree with TRBD2. The J call may be in error: the DNA end matches TRBJ2-7 better. The germline V gene has CDR1 SGHAT and CDR2 FQNNGV. The CDR3 is 17 amino acids. The CDR3 region is CASSTGLAGSNPYEQYF. CDR3 nucleotide sequence: TGTGCCAGCAGCACGGGACTAGCGGGGTCGAATCCCTACGAGCAGTACTTC.

This chain joins TRBV30 and TRBJ1-2; D is undetermined. V was trimmed by 2 bases and J by 5 bases, leaving 12 bases between them. Germline V gene lookup returns CDR1 GTSNPN and CDR2 SVGIG (reference sequence). CDR3 size: 13 residues. CDR3 residues: CAWSPNPGYGYTF. CDR3 nucleotide sequence: TGTGCCTGGAGTCCAAATCCCGGGTATGGCTACACCTTC.

J is TRBJ1-4 and V is TRBV2; 8 positions match TRBD1. Germline CDR1 SNHLY, CDR2 FYNNEI. V was clipped by 6 bases and J by 0 bases; unmatched bases: 3. The CDR3 runs to 15 residues. As DNA, the CDR3 is TGTGCCAGCAGGACAGGGGCTGCAACTAATGAAAAACTGTTTTTT. Translating it yields CASRTGAATNEKLFF.

This clone turned up a few times. The gene calls are TRBV6-6 and TRBJ2-7; 8 bases are shared with TRBD2. This CDR3 is 14 amino acids long. In germline, CDR1 is MNHNY, CDR2 SVGAGI (reference sequence). With V trimmed by 5 bases and J by 0 bases, 3 bases remained unmatched. DNA of the CDR3: TGTGCCAGCAGTCCAGGGACTAGCTCCTACGAGCAGTACTTC. The encoded protein is CASSPGTSSYEQYF.

This clone appeared once. The chain has TRBV30 and TRBJ2-2; TRBD1 is a possible D gene (6 bases). V was shortened by 2 bases and J by 1 base, with 14 bases between the two germline ends. The germline V gene has CDR1 GTSNPN and CDR2 SVGIG (reference sequence). The CDR3 totals 16 residues. Written as DNA, the CDR3 is TGTGCCTGGAGTTTCCCGACAGGAAGGAACACCGGGGAGCTGTTTTTT. This encodes CAWSFPTGRNTGELFF. Drawing the rest from reference TRBV30 and TRBJ2-2, the complete variable domain is SQTIHQWPATLVQPVGSPLSLECTVEGTSNPNLYWYRQAAGRGLQLLFYSVGIGQISSEVPQNLSASRPQDRQFILSSKKLLLSDSGFYLCAWSFPTGRNTGELFFGEGSRLTVL.

The gene calls are TRBV28 and TRBJ2-7; maybe TRBD2 (7 bases). The CDR3 consists of 15 residues. V gave up 7 bases and J gave up 4 bases, with 20 bases separating them. The germline gives CDR1 MDHEN, CDR2 SYDVKM. The CDR3 DNA reads TGTGCCAGCAACCTCAGGGGTGCGGGAGTATACGAGCAGTACTTC. It is translated as CASNLRGAGVYEQYF.

CDR3 sequence reads: CASRRRRDTGELFF. The CDR3 region has the DNA TGCGCCAGCAGGAGGAGGAGGGACACCGGGGAGCTGTTTTTT. This chain connects TRBV5-1 to TRBJ2-2, with a weak D call TRBD2 (6 bases). This CDR3 has 14 residues. Trimming shortened V by 5 bases and J by 3 bases, and 11 bases separated the two germline ends. CDR1 is SGHRS, CDR2 YFSETQ, per germline. The whole variable domain, remainder taken from reference TRBV5-1 and TRBJ2-2, is KAGVTQTPRYLIKTRGQQVTLSCSPISGHRSVSWYQQTPGQGLQFLFEYFSETQRNKGNFPGRFSGRQFSNSRSEMNVSTLELGDSALYLCASRRRRDTGELFFGEGSRLTVL.